What follows are 32 T cell receptor beta chains derived from one specimen sequenced in a study of Ad26.COV2.S vaccination and SARS-CoV-2 variants. Stated treatment: about 20 received Ad26.COV2.S at low or high dose, single or two shots; about 5 received placebo; per-sample allocation not given. Collection of samples fell on day 63 after the first vaccine or placebo injection. TCRdb's copy holds only in-frame clones and misses some; the assay was immunoSEQ multiplex PCR. The sample gives approximately 480,000 clones, approximately 90% of which show up once; roughly 13% is in the top ten. Material: peripheral blood, obtained in a trial of Ad26.COV2.S vaccine versus placebo. These receptors were taken from a person aged 18-65 years who received the Ad26.COV2.S COVID-19 vaccine or a placebo.

This chain joins TRBV3-1 (or the pseudogene TRBV3-2) and TRBJ2-3; D unclear. The CDR3 spans 16 residues. V gave up 1 base and J gave up 1 base, with 12 bases separating them. Germline V gene sequence: CDR1 LGHDT, CDR2 YNNKEL (reference sequence). In DNA, the CDR3 is TGTGCCAGCAGCCAAGTAGGTACCCCCGGCACAGATACGCAGTATTTT. Translated: CASSQVGTPGTDTQYF.

The rearrangement uses TRBV15 and TRBJ2-7; TRBD1 matches at 10 bases. The CDR3 runs 15 residues. V trimming: 1 base; J trimming: 4 bases; junction bases outside the gene matches: 4. Germline lookup yields CDR1 LNHNV and CDR2 YYDKDF (reference sequence). This CDR3 reads CATSRGDRGTYEQYF. In nucleotides, the CDR3 is TGTGCCACCAGCAGAGGGGACAGGGGCACGTACGAGCAGTACTTC.

The gene calls are TRBV5-4 and TRBJ2-7; TRBD2 matches at 7 bases. CDR1 and CDR2 from the germline V gene are SGHNT and YYREEE (reference sequence). CDR3 length: 14 residues. The ends lost 4 bases at V and 5 bases at J; junction bases unmatched: 9. CDR3 protein: CASSLDSRGDEQYF. Here the CDR3 DNA reads TGTGCCAGCAGCCTGGACTCCCGGGGGGACGAGCAGTACTTC.

This clone was seen a single time. The chain combines TRBV29-1 with TRBJ1-4; D possibly corresponds to TRBD1 (5 bases). V lost 4 bases and J 7 bases, leaving 10 bases between the germline ends. The germline V gene has CDR1 SQVTM and CDR2 ANQGSEA. The CDR3 contains 12 residues. Here the CDR3 reads CSVVGVGEKLFF. For the CDR3, the DNA is TGCAGCGTTGTGGGGGTTGGTGAAAAACTGTTTTTT.

The chain employs TRBV6-4 and TRBJ1-2; tentative D call: TRBD1 (6 bases). This CDR3 has 12 amino acids. V shed 5 bases and J shed 7 bases, with 11 bases lying between them. Germline loops: CDR1 MRHNA, CDR2 SNTAGT. CDR3 sequence (DNA): TGTGCCAGCAGTTCCGGGGGCTTTGGCTACACCTTC. Encoded protein: CASSSGGFGYTF.

This clone occurred once. The chain joins TRBV12-3 or TRBV12-4 to TRBJ2-1; the D gene is possibly TRBD1 (5 bases). CDR3 length: 12 residues. Trimming shortened V by 6 bases and J by 4 bases, and 7 bases separated the two germline ends. CDR3 loop: CASRRQYNEQFF. The CDR3 DNA is TGTGCCAGCAGACGACAGTACAATGAGCAGTTCTTC.

The count of this clone is one. The genes are TRBV4-3 and TRBJ2-4, with D unclear. The CDR3 has 16 residues. V was clipped by 4 bases and J by 4 bases, with 17 bases between them. Germline assignment: CDR1 LGHNA and CDR2 YSLEER. CDR3 region: CASSRDPAAAKNIQYF. The DNA for the CDR3 is TGCGCCAGCAGCCGTGACCCGGCGGCGGCAAAAAACATTCAGTACTTC.

This clone was detected once. The rearrangement joins TRBV10-3 to TRBJ2-1; 8 positions match TRBD2. This CDR3 region has 13 residues. Germline V gene lookup returns CDR1 ENHRY and CDR2 SYGVKD. Trimming at V came to 0 bases and at J to 12 bases, leaving 4 bases not matched to a gene. This chain's CDR3 is CAISESRLAGQFF. DNA of the CDR3: TGTGCCATCAGTGAGTCGAGGCTAGCGGGGCAGTTCTTC.

This clone was counted many times. The chain uses TRBV5-5 and TRBJ1-2, with D perhaps matching TRBD1 (5 bases). The CDR3 covers 13 residues. Trimming left V 0 bases short and J 7 bases short, with 10 bases between. The germline V gene has CDR1 SGHKS and CDR2 YYEKEE (reference sequence). DNA for the CDR3: TGTGCCAGCAGCTTGGGGGCAGGGTCTGGCTACACCTTC. Its protein is CASSLGAGSGYTF.

The chain recombines TRBV4-2 with TRBJ2-2; 9 bases are a match to TRBD2. There are 19 residues in the CDR3. After removal of 4 bases from V and 4 bases from J, the junction contained 16 bases not matched to a gene. In germline, CDR1 is LGHNA, CDR2 YNFKEQ. The CDR3 protein is CASSREGLAGLEGTGELFF. The CDR3 nucleotides are TGTGCCAGCAGCCGAGAAGGGCTAGCGGGATTGGAGGGCACCGGGGAGCTGTTTTTT.

The chain uses TRBV7-2 and TRBJ1-1, with D possibly TRBD1 on 5 matching bases. Trimming stripped 2 bases from V and 5 bases from J, with 27 bases between. Germline V gene data show CDR1 as SGHTA and CDR2 as FQGNSA. The CDR3 runs 19 residues. CDR3 in DNA: TGTGCCAGCAGCTTAATGAGGGGTGGGTTCGGGAGAATGGGAACTGAAGCTTTCTTT. Translation gives CASSLMRGGFGRMGTEAFF.

The V call is TRBV9, the J call TRBJ1-3; D is possibly TRBD1 (6 bases). Germline V gives CDR1 SGDLS, CDR2 YYNGEE. The V gene lost 0 bases and the J gene lost 0 bases, with 16 bases spanning the gap. The CDR3 has 18 residues. CDR3 bases: TGTGCCAGCAGCGTAGGGCAGGGGTCCCGCATCTCTGGAAACACCATATATTTT. Its protein product is CASSVGQGSRISGNTIYF. Filled out from reference TRBV9 and TRBJ1-3, the complete variable domain reads DSGVTQTPKHLITATGQRVTLRCSPRSGDLSVYWYQQSLDQGLQFLIQYYNGEERAKGNILERFSAQQFPDLHSELNLSSLELGDSALYFCASSVGQGSRISGNTIYFGEGSWLTVV.

This clone has just one count. CDR3 in DNA: TGTGCCAGCTCACCAAACCCGGGACAGAGTCAGCCCCAGCATTTT. Translated, it gives CASSPNPGQSQPQHF. The chain carries TRBV18 and TRBJ1-5, with TRBD1 matching 7 bases. Germline V CDR1 and CDR2: KGHSH, LQKENI. Trimming at V came to 2 bases and at J to 6 bases, leaving 7 bases not matched to a gene. This CDR3 is built from 15 residues.

The chain uses TRBV11-1 and TRBJ2-5, with D maybe TRBD2 (5 bases). The CDR3 is 15 amino acids. Germline V CDR1 and CDR2: SGHAT, FQDESV (reference sequence). V lost 4 bases to trimming and J lost 9 bases, with 21 bases between them. This CDR3 is CASSSFGESSGAQYF. In DNA form, the CDR3 reads TGTGCCAGCAGCTCCTTTGGGGAGTCCTCCGGGGCCCAGTACTTC.

The J gene is TRBJ1-4, the V gene TRBV6-1, with 7 nucleotides matching TRBD1. The CDR3 extends over 16 amino acids. The J segment lost 4 bases and the V segment lost 2 bases, leaving 7 bases of the junction unmatched. Germline V CDR1 and CDR2: MNHNS, SASEGT. CDR3 in amino acids: CASSESTGQINEKLFF. The CDR3 region has the DNA TGTGCCAGCAGTGAATCTACGGGACAGATTAATGAAAAACTGTTTTTT.

The chain carries TRBV6-5 and TRBJ1-2; D not resolved. V lost 6 bases to trimming and J lost 0 bases, with 11 bases between them. Germline V CDR1 and CDR2: MNHEY, SVGAGI. The length of the CDR3 is 14 residues. The CDR3 coding sequence is TGTGCCAGCAGGAAGCCGGGAGCTAACTATGGCTACACCTTC. Translating gives CASRKPGANYGYTF.

V gene TRBV30 combines with J gene TRBJ1-2; 7 positions agree with TRBD1. Germline trimming cut 0 bases from V and 4 bases from J; bases unmatched to any gene: 17. CDR1 is GTSNPN and CDR2 is SVGIG in the germline V gene (reference sequence). This CDR3 region has 18 residues. The CDR3 DNA reads as TGTGCCTGGAGTGTAATGAGACAGGGAGATCCTTCGGGCTATGGCTACACCTTC. It yields the protein CAWSVMRQGDPSGYGYTF.

This chain connects TRBV9 to TRBJ2-7; no clear D. This CDR3 is built from 13 residues. Looked up from germline, CDR1 is SGDLS and CDR2 is YYNGEE. The germline V and J ends were trimmed by 4 bases and 2 bases, with 10 bases remaining between them. CDR3: CASSPQLTYEQYF. The CDR3 DNA reads TGTGCCAGCAGCCCCCAACTAACCTACGAGCAGTACTTC.

This clone was seen a single time. The rearrangement uses TRBV27 and TRBJ1-2; 8 bases map to TRBD1. The V segment lost 6 bases and the J segment 7 bases; nucleotides outside the gene matches: 7. The CDR3 is 13 amino acids. Looked up from germline, CDR1 is MNHEY and CDR2 is SMNVEV (reference sequence). CDR3 in amino acids: CASRRTGSPGYTF. As DNA, the CDR3 is TGTGCCAGCAGGCGGACAGGGTCCCCTGGCTACACCTTC.

Only a few counts were recorded for this clone. This chain uses TRBV7-3 with TRBJ1-2; D is possibly TRBD1 (5 bases). CDR1 and CDR2 from the germline V gene are SGHTA and FQGTGA. Trimming shortened V by 9 bases and J by 0 bases, and 14 bases separated the two germline ends. The CDR3 is 14 amino acids. The CDR3 protein is CASSRGDTNYGYTF. In nucleotides, the CDR3 is TGTGCCAGTAGTAGGGGCGATACTAACTATGGCTACACCTTC.

This chain uses TRBV6-2 or TRBV6-3 with TRBJ2-1, with D uncertain. V lost 6 bases and J 2 bases, leaving 8 bases between the germline ends. CDR3 size: 13 residues. Germline V gene data show CDR1 as MNHEY and CDR2 as SVGEGT. CDR3 bases: TGTGCCAGCAGCTTCGAAGCCTACAATGAGCAGTTCTTC. It specifies CASSFEAYNEQFF.

This rearrangement joins TRBV7-3 to TRBJ2-2; no reliable D call. Germline V gives CDR1 SGHTA, CDR2 FQGTGA. V shed 3 bases and J shed 3 bases, with 5 bases lying between them. This CDR3 comprises 13 residues. CDR3 loop: CASSFAYTGELFF. CDR3 coding DNA: TGTGCCAGCAGCTTTGCGTACACCGGGGAGCTGTTTTTT.

The chain is built from TRBV7-7 and TRBJ2-2, with 10 bases matching TRBD2. The J segment lost 2 bases and the V segment lost 5 bases, leaving 5 bases of the junction unmatched. Germline V gene data show CDR1 as SSHAT and CDR2 as FNYEAQ (reference sequence). The CDR3 loop spans 16 amino acids. The CDR3 DNA sequence: TGTGCCAGCAGCCCTAGCGGGGGAGTAAACACCGGGGAGCTGTTTTTT. It codes for CASSPSGGVNTGELFF.

This chain uses TRBV6-5 with TRBJ1-6; possible D gene TRBD1, 5 bases. V was clipped by 6 bases and J by 9 bases, with 18 bases between them. From germline, CDR1 is MNHEY and CDR2 SVGAGI. The CDR3 is made up of 15 amino acids. The CDR3 region has the DNA TGTGCCAGCAGATTAGGGCTGGGGGGGGGTTCACCCCTCCACTTT. Encoded protein: CASRLGLGGGSPLHF.

This chain joins TRBV9 and TRBJ2-1, with D possibly TRBD1 on 6 matching bases. Germline V gene lookup returns CDR1 SGDLS and CDR2 YYNGEE. This CDR3 has 14 amino acids. V was cut by 4 bases and J by 7 bases, with 15 bases left in between. CDR3 amino acids: CASSPADSANEQFF. The CDR3 coding sequence is TGTGCCAGCAGCCCAGCGGACAGCGCAAATGAGCAGTTCTTC.

The V call is TRBV7-9, the J call TRBJ2-7, with 9 bases that match TRBD2. Per germline, CDR1 SEHNR and CDR2 FQNEAQ (reference sequence). Losses at the gene ends were 2 bases for V and 6 bases for J; bases not matched to a gene: 8. There are 15 residues in the CDR3. CDR3 sequence reads: CASSLLGGRASEQYF. CDR3 bases: TGTGCCAGCAGCTTACTCGGCGGGAGGGCATCCGAGCAGTACTTC.

The CDR3 nucleotides are TGTGCCATCAGTGATCGGCAGACAGGCACAGATACGCAGTATTTT. Translated: CAISDRQTGTDTQYF. The chain employs TRBV10-3 and TRBJ2-3, with D maybe TRBD1 (5 bases). CDR3 length equals 15 residues. Germline values: CDR1 ENHRY, CDR2 SYGVKD. V lost 3 bases and J 1 base, leaving 11 bases between the germline ends.

This chain joins TRBV12-3 or TRBV12-4 and TRBJ1-1; a possible D gene is TRBD1 (5 bases). The CDR3 consists of 13 residues. With 2 bases removed from V and 7 bases from J, the gap between germline ends came to 11 bases. The CDR3, as DNA: TGTGCCAGCAGTTTAACGGGGGGAAGTGAAGCTTTCTTT. The encoded protein is CASSLTGGSEAFF.

The CDR3 loop is CASSEGVGVQETQYF. The DNA of the CDR3 is TGTGCCAGCAGTGAAGGTGTGGGAGTCCAAGAGACCCAGTACTTC. This chain uses TRBV2 with TRBJ2-5; maybe TRBD2 (5 bases). In germline, CDR1 is SNHLY, CDR2 FYNNEI. With 1 base removed from V and 1 base from J, the gap between germline ends came to 10 bases. The CDR3 is made up of 15 amino acids.

This chain joins TRBV5-6 and TRBJ1-1; the D gene is possibly TRBD1 (5 bases). The germline V and J ends were trimmed by 6 bases and 2 bases, with 14 bases remaining between them. The CDR3 sequence is 14 residues long. The germline gives CDR1 SGHDT, CDR2 YYEEEE. The CDR3 DNA is TGTGCCAGCACCCCTGGGACGGTCAACACTGAAGCTTTCTTT. Translating it yields CASTPGTVNTEAFF. Variable domain in full (rest from reference TRBV5-6 and TRBJ1-1): DAGVTQSPTHLIKTRGQQVTLRCSPKSGHDTVSWYQQALGQGPQFIFQYYEEEERQRGNFPDRFSGHQFPNYSSELNVNALLLGDSALYLCASTPGTVNTEAFFGQGTRLTVV.

This clone was detected once. The CDR3 sequence is CAWDSQAGNTIYF. The CDR3 DNA follows: TGTGCCTGGGACAGTCAGGCAGGAAACACCATATATTTT. This chain joins TRBV30 and TRBJ1-3, with D possibly matching TRBD1 (5 bases). The CDR3 is made up of 13 amino acids. Germline CDR1 GTSNPN, CDR2 SVGIG (reference sequence). With 5 bases removed from V and 4 bases from J, the gap between germline ends came to 12 bases.

This chain's CDR3 is CASSIWNQPQHF. CDR3 sequence (DNA): TGTGCCAGCAGCATATGGAATCAGCCCCAGCATTTT. The rearrangement links TRBV13 to TRBJ1-5; D is undetermined. Trimming took 5 bases from V and 4 from J, leaving 6 bases between them. The CDR3 spans 12 residues. Germline CDR1 reads PRHDT; CDR2 reads FYEKMQ (reference sequence).